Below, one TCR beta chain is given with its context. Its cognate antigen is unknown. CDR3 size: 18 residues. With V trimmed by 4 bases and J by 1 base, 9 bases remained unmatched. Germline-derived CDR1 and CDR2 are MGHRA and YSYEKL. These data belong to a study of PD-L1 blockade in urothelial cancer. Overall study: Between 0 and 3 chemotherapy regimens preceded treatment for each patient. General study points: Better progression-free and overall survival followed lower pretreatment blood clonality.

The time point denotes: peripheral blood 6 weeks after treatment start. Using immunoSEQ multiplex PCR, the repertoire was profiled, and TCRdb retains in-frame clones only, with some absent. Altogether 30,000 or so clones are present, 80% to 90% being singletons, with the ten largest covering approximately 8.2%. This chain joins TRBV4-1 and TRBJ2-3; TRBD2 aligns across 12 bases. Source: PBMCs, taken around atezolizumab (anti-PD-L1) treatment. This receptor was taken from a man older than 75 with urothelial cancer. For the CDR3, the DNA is TGCGCCAGCAGCCCCGGACTAGCGGGATCGACGGGCACAGATACGCAGTATTTT. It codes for CASSPGLAGSTGTDTQYF.